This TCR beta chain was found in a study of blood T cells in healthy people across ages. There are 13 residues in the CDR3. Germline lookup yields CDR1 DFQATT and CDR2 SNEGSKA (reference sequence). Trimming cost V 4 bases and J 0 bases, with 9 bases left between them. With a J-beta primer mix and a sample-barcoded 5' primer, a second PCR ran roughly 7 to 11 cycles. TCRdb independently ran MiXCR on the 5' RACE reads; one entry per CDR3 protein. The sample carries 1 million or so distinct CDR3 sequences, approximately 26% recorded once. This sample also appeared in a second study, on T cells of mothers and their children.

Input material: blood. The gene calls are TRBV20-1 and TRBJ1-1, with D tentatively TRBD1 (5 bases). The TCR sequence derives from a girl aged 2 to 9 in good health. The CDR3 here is CSANKGLNTEAFF. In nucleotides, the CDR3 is TGCAGTGCTAATAAGGGACTGAACACTGAAGCTTTCTTT.